These T cell receptor beta chains were read from a single sample in a study of shared clonotypes between healthy human individuals. Assay: immunoSEQ multiplex PCR; the TCRdb copy retains only in-frame clones and omits some. Found here are 660,000 or so clones, roughly 96% of them singletons; the top ten hold 0.095% to 0.13%. The sequenced sample was naive CD8+ T cells sorted from blood. These receptors were collected from a woman aged 25-40 years in good health. Both conserved end residues are part of each CDR3. Fields, in order: J gene, V gene, clone size, D gene, CDR3 DNA, CDR3 protein. A D gene is named only where the DNA matches it firmly. Clone size is stated in some rows and not others, as once, few, many or a class when expanded.

J gene: TRBJ2-5; V gene: TRBV5-6; clone size: .; D gene: .; CDR3 DNA: TGTGCCAGCAGCTTGGCAGGGGATTTTGGCGAGACCCAGTACTTC; CDR3 protein: CASSLAGDFGETQYF
J gene: TRBJ2-2; V gene: TRBV14; clone size: .; D gene: .; CDR3 DNA: TGTGCCAGCAGCCTAGTTAACACCGGGGAGCTGTTTTTT; CDR3 protein: CASSLVNTGELFF
J gene: TRBJ2-7; V gene: TRBV19; clone size: once; D gene: TRBD2; CDR3 DNA: TGTGCCAGTAGTACTAGCGGCGCCTACGAGCAGTACTTC; CDR3 protein: CASSTSGAYEQYF
J gene: TRBJ2-7; V gene: TRBV5-1; clone size: .; D gene: .; CDR3 DNA: TGCGCCAGCAGCTTGCGTCCTTACGAGCAGTACTTC; CDR3 protein: CASSLRPYEQYF
J gene: TRBJ2-2; V gene: TRBV19; clone size: .; D gene: .; CDR3 DNA: TGTGCCAGTAGTATAATACTGAATCCCAACACCGGGGAGCTGTTTTTT; CDR3 protein: CASSIILNPNTGELFF
J gene: TRBJ2-5; V gene: TRBV27; clone size: .; D gene: TRBD2; CDR3 DNA: TGTGCCAGCAGTTTAGAGGCGGGAGGGCCGAGGGAGACCCAGTACTTC; CDR3 protein: CASSLEAGGPRETQYF
J gene: TRBJ1-1; V gene: TRBV19; clone size: .; D gene: .; CDR3 DNA: TGTGCCAGTAGTAGAGCCGTGAACACTGAAGCTTTCTTT; CDR3 protein: CASSRAVNTEAFF
J gene: TRBJ2-7; V gene: TRBV5-1; clone size: .; D gene: .; CDR3 DNA: TGCGCCAGCAGCGTAGATCAGGGTACCTACTACGAGCAGTACTTC; CDR3 protein: CASSVDQGTYYEQYF
J gene: TRBJ1-1; V gene: TRBV7-9; clone size: once; D gene: TRBD1; CDR3 DNA: TGTGCCAGCAGGGACGGACAGGCCAACACTGAAGCTTTCTTT; CDR3 protein: CASRDGQANTEAFF
J gene: TRBJ2-3; V gene: TRBV11-2; clone size: once; D gene: .; CDR3 DNA: TGTGCCAGCAGCCTCTCTAGCGTAATATTCACAGATACGCAGTATTTT; CDR3 protein: CASSLSSVIFTDTQYF
J gene: TRBJ2-5; V gene: TRBV4-1; clone size: .; D gene: TRBD1; CDR3 DNA: TGCGCCAGCAGCCAAGATGCCCCGGGACAGGGGTACCAAGAGACCCAGTACTTC; CDR3 protein: CASSQDAPGQGYQETQYF
J gene: TRBJ2-4; V gene: TRBV27; clone size: .; D gene: TRBD1; CDR3 DNA: TGTGCCAGCAGTTTAACAGGGGTAGCCAAAAACATTCAGTACTTC; CDR3 protein: CASSLTGVAKNIQYF
J gene: TRBJ2-7; V gene: TRBV11-2; clone size: .; D gene: TRBD1; CDR3 DNA: TGTGCCAGCAGTAGTGGGACAGGGCCCTACGAGCAGTACTTC; CDR3 protein: CASSSGTGPYEQYF
J gene: TRBJ2-5; V gene: TRBV27; clone size: .; D gene: TRBD2; CDR3 DNA: TGTGCCAGCAGTTTAGCCCTAGCGGGAGAGACCCAGTACTTC; CDR3 protein: CASSLALAGETQYF
J gene: TRBJ2-1; V gene: TRBV4-2; clone size: .; D gene: .; CDR3 DNA: TGTGCCAGCAGCCAAGAACTCACCAGCTCCTACAATGAGCAGTTCTTC; CDR3 protein: CASSQELTSSYNEQFF
J gene: TRBJ2-5; V gene: TRBV28; clone size: .; D gene: .; CDR3 DNA: TGTGCCAGCAGCATCGAGGGACGGGAGACCCAGTACTTC; CDR3 protein: CASSIEGRETQYF
J gene: TRBJ2-3; V gene: TRBV1; clone size: .; D gene: .; CDR3 DNA: TGCACCAGCAGCCGACTTTACACAGATACGCAGTATTTT; CDR3 protein: CTSSRLYTDTQYF
J gene: TRBJ2-5; V gene: TRBV2; clone size: .; D gene: TRBD1; CDR3 DNA: TGTGCCAGCAGTGAAAGTTTGGGACAGGGAGTAGGGCAAGAGACCCAGTACTTC; CDR3 protein: CASSESLGQGVGQETQYF
J gene: TRBJ2-2; V gene: TRBV28; clone size: .; D gene: .; CDR3 DNA: TGTGCCAGCAGTTGGACCGGGGGGGAGCTGTTTTTT; CDR3 protein: CASSWTGGELFF
J gene: TRBJ2-5; V gene: TRBV6-1; clone size: .; D gene: TRBD2; CDR3 DNA: TGTGCCAGCAGTGAAAATGAACTAGCGGGAGAAGAGACCCAGTACTTC; CDR3 protein: CASSENELAGEETQYF
J gene: TRBJ1-1; V gene: TRBV13; clone size: .; D gene: TRBD1; CDR3 DNA: TGTGCCAGCAGCCCCACAGGGGCGAGTAGCGCTGAAGCTTTCTTT; CDR3 protein: CASSPTGASSAEAFF
J gene: TRBJ1-4; V gene: TRBV9; clone size: .; D gene: .; CDR3 DNA: TGTGCCAGCAGCGTAGGCGGGGGGAGTGAAAAACTGTTTTTT; CDR3 protein: CASSVGGGSEKLFF
J gene: TRBJ1-1; V gene: TRBV28; clone size: .; D gene: .; CDR3 DNA: TGTGCCAGCAGCTATCTGGGTAACACTGAAGCTTTCTTT; CDR3 protein: CASSYLGNTEAFF
J gene: TRBJ2-5; V gene: TRBV12-5; clone size: .; D gene: TRBD1; CDR3 DNA: TGTGCTAGTGGTCAAGGACAGGGGCAGGAGACCCAGTACTTC; CDR3 protein: CASGQGQGQETQYF
J gene: TRBJ1-5; V gene: TRBV21-1; clone size: .; D gene: .; CDR3 DNA: TGTGCCAGCAGCAATCGGGAAGGAAGCCAGCAGCAAGGTCAGGGAGGCAGCAATCAGCCCCAGCATTTT; CDR3 protein: CASSNREGSQQQGQGGSNQPQHF
J gene: TRBJ2-7; V gene: TRBV19; clone size: .; D gene: .; CDR3 DNA: TGTGCCAGTAGTATAGGGCGGCGAGAGCAGTACTTC; CDR3 protein: CASSIGRREQYF
J gene: TRBJ2-5; V gene: TRBV6-5; clone size: few; D gene: TRBD1; CDR3 DNA: TGTGCCAGCAGTTATTGGACAGGGGGCTCGGAGACCCAGTACTTC; CDR3 protein: CASSYWTGGSETQYF
J gene: TRBJ1-5; V gene: TRBV6-6; clone size: once; D gene: .; CDR3 DNA: TGTGCCAGCAGTGTCCGGGACGCAAATAGCAATCAGCCCCAGCATTTT; CDR3 protein: CASSVRDANSNQPQHF
J gene: TRBJ1-2; V gene: TRBV2; clone size: .; D gene: TRBD1; CDR3 DNA: TGTGCCAGCCGGGGGACAGGGGTAAACTATGGCTACACCTTC; CDR3 protein: CASRGTGVNYGYTF
J gene: TRBJ2-3; V gene: TRBV7-2; clone size: .; D gene: .; CDR3 DNA: TGTGCCAGCAGCTTAGTCTCCCTAGGGGAGGCAGATACGCAGTATTTT; CDR3 protein: CASSLVSLGEADTQYF
J gene: TRBJ2-1; V gene: TRBV7-9; clone size: .; D gene: .; CDR3 DNA: TGTGCCAGCAGCTTAGCTTGGGCGGGCTCCTACAATGAGCAGTTCTTC; CDR3 protein: CASSLAWAGSYNEQFF
J gene: TRBJ2-5; V gene: TRBV28; clone size: few; D gene: .; CDR3 DNA: TGTGCCAGCAGCCGGGACACCCAAGAGACCCAGTACTTC; CDR3 protein: CASSRDTQETQYF
J gene: TRBJ2-3; V gene: TRBV2; clone size: .; D gene: .; CDR3 DNA: TGTGCCAGCACCAGGGCGTCGGAAACAGTAGATACGCAGTATTTT; CDR3 protein: CASTRASETVDTQYF
J gene: TRBJ2-2; V gene: TRBV7-9; clone size: .; D gene: .; CDR3 DNA: TGTGCCAGCAGCCAGACAGGCGCCGGGGAGCTGTTTTTT; CDR3 protein: CASSQTGAGELFF
J gene: TRBJ2-7; V gene: TRBV28; clone size: .; D gene: .; CDR3 DNA: TGTGCCAGCAGTTTTACCGGGGAGCACTACGAGCAGTACTTC; CDR3 protein: CASSFTGEHYEQYF
J gene: TRBJ2-6; V gene: TRBV30; clone size: once; D gene: TRBD1; CDR3 DNA: TGTGCCTGGAGGCAACCTGGGACAGGGACTGGGGCCAACGTCCTGACTTTC; CDR3 protein: CAWRQPGTGTGANVLTF
J gene: TRBJ2-7; V gene: TRBV19; clone size: .; D gene: TRBD2; CDR3 DNA: TGTGCCAGTAGTATTTGGGGGACTAGCGACTACGAGCAGTACTTC; CDR3 protein: CASSIWGTSDYEQYF
J gene: TRBJ1-5; V gene: TRBV6-1; clone size: .; D gene: TRBD1; CDR3 DNA: TGTGCCAGCAGTGACCGACAGGGAGGTATTCAGCCCCAGCATTTT; CDR3 protein: CASSDRQGGIQPQHF
J gene: TRBJ2-7; V gene: TRBV5-8; clone size: .; D gene: .; CDR3 DNA: TGTGCCAGCAGCTTTTTTACCGGGACGTTAGACGAGCAGTACTTC; CDR3 protein: CASSFFTGTLDEQYF
J gene: TRBJ2-1; V gene: TRBV7-9; clone size: .; D gene: .; CDR3 DNA: TGTGCCAGCAGCTCCCCTCGCGGAGACTACTACAATGAGCAGTTCTTC; CDR3 protein: CASSSPRGDYYNEQFF
J gene: TRBJ1-3; V gene: TRBV6-4; clone size: .; D gene: .; CDR3 DNA: TGTGCCAGCAGTGAGCGGGTTTCCCTCTCTGGAAACACCATATATTTT; CDR3 protein: CASSERVSLSGNTIYF
J gene: TRBJ2-1; V gene: TRBV27; clone size: .; D gene: .; CDR3 DNA: TGTGCCAGCAGTGAAGGGTTCGATGAGCAGTTCTTC; CDR3 protein: CASSEGFDEQFF
J gene: TRBJ2-2; V gene: TRBV4-1; clone size: .; D gene: .; CDR3 DNA: TGCGCCAGCAGCCAAGGACTAGGAGCCGGGGAGCTGTTTTTT; CDR3 protein: CASSQGLGAGELFF
J gene: TRBJ2-2; V gene: TRBV5-1; clone size: .; D gene: .; CDR3 DNA: TGCGCCAGCAGCACTTGGGTGGACGAAAGAAGCGGGGAGCTGTTTTTT; CDR3 protein: CASSTWVDERSGELFF
J gene: TRBJ2-7; V gene: TRBV7-9; clone size: .; D gene: .; CDR3 DNA: TGTGCCAGCAGCAAAAATATGGAGTACGAGCAGTACTTC; CDR3 protein: CASSKNMEYEQYF
J gene: TRBJ2-1; V gene: TRBV27; clone size: .; D gene: TRBD2; CDR3 DNA: TGTGCCAGCAGTCTAGCGGGGGTCTCCTACAATGAGCAGTTCTTC; CDR3 protein: CASSLAGVSYNEQFF
J gene: TRBJ2-1; V gene: TRBV6-6; clone size: .; D gene: .; CDR3 DNA: TGTGCCAGCAGTTACCCGCTCGGGAGTTTAAATGAGCAGTTCTTC; CDR3 protein: CASSYPLGSLNEQFF
J gene: TRBJ1-1; V gene: TRBV6-1; clone size: .; D gene: .; CDR3 DNA: TGTGCCAGCATTAATATCGGACGGCGGCGAACTGAAGCTTTCTTT; CDR3 protein: CASINIGRRRTEAFF
J gene: TRBJ2-1; V gene: TRBV5-8; clone size: .; D gene: .; CDR3 DNA: TGTGCCAGCAGCTTGCGTATCAACCCCGGGAGCGATGAGCAGTTCTTC; CDR3 protein: CASSLRINPGSDEQFF
J gene: TRBJ2-7; V gene: TRBV2; clone size: .; D gene: TRBD2; CDR3 DNA: TGTGCCAGCAGCCCCACTAGCGCCCAGTACGAGCAGTACTTC; CDR3 protein: CASSPTSAQYEQYF
J gene: TRBJ1-1; V gene: TRBV27; clone size: once; D gene: TRBD1; CDR3 DNA: TGTGCCAGCAGGACAGGGGGCCGGGGAGCTTTCTTT; CDR3 protein: CASRTGGRGAFF
J gene: TRBJ2-5; V gene: TRBV2; clone size: .; D gene: .; CDR3 DNA: TGTGCCAGCAGTCCCTCGGGGCAAGAGACCCAGTACTTC; CDR3 protein: CASSPSGQETQYF
J gene: TRBJ2-7; V gene: TRBV5-4; clone size: .; D gene: TRBD1; CDR3 DNA: TGTGCCAGCAGCTTGTTGGGACAGGGCAACGAGCAGTACTTC; CDR3 protein: CASSLLGQGNEQYF
J gene: TRBJ2-6; V gene: TRBV29-1; clone size: .; D gene: .; CDR3 DNA: TGCAGCGTTGAAAGGAGAAGCTCTGGGGCCAACGTCCTGACTTTC; CDR3 protein: CSVERRSSGANVLTF